Sequencing of this T cell receptor beta chain was carried out in a study of technical replicates of blood from several donors. Profiled with immunoSEQ multiplex PCR; TCRdb holds only in-frame clones, not every one. The sample shows 50,000 to 75,000 clones, about 94% of them seen only once. Trimming removed 6 bases from V and 8 bases from J, with 14 bases in between. The CDR3 consists of 13 residues. From germline, CDR1 is MNHNS and CDR2 SASEGT. The chain links TRBV6-1 to TRBJ2-1; D is undetermined. Sequencing was carried out using PBMCs. The sequence derives from a human donor in good health. Some clones in this sample may be carry-over from other donors' samples. The CDR3 DNA reads TGTGCCAGCAGCGCCAGACTCTTCGATGAGCAGTTCTTC. Protein sequence: CASSARLFDEQFF.